This T cell receptor (beta chain) derives from a study of OX40 agonist ivuxolimab in advanced cancers. About the full investigation: The costimulatory receptor OX40 (CD134) was targeted by ivuxolimab, a fully human IgG2 agonistic monoclonal antibody. The paper reports the monotherapy dose-escalation portion (N ≈ 50 patients) of the phase I ivuxolimab trial. Among the 52 dose-escalation patients, roughly 20 had hepatocellular carcinoma, about 15 melanoma, 9 renal cell carcinoma and 9 head and neck cancer. In the dose-escalation cohort, more than 80% of patients were male, and the mean age was around 65 years with a range of roughly 23 to 90. Intravenous ivuxolimab was administered to patients every 2 weeks at six dose levels: 0.01, 0.1, 0.3, 1.5, 3 and 10 mg/kg. Partial responses occurred in three dose-escalation patients, of whom one had hepatocellular carcinoma and two had cutaneous melanoma. The point of sequencing TCRbeta in the periphery was to test whether ivuxolimab changed TCR sequence diversity and drove clonal T-cell expansion. Prior anti-PD-1, anti-PD-L1 or anti-CTLA-4 therapy was permitted, and 40% of dose-escalation patients had received checkpoint inhibitors. The research as a whole found: After ivuxolimab, more expanded clones were found on average in CD8+ T cells than in CD4+ T cells. At doses of 0.1 to 3.0 mg/kg, clonal expansion of both CD4+ and CD8+ blood T cells was observed from baseline to week 6. Antigen specificity was not determined for the clonally expanded peripheral T cells. Low levels of normalized T-cell clonal expansion were also shown by some nonresponding patients. In partial responders in the 0.1-3.0 mg/kg groups, normalized peripheral clonal expansion was found to be among the lowest, especially among CD8+ T cells.

Trimming takes 3 bases off V and 4 bases off J; junction bases not matched to a gene: 15. Taken from cysteine to phenylalanine, the CDR3 has 18 residues. Only CDR3 DNA is held: 54 bases, read in frame from base 1. CDR1 is given as MDHEN and CDR2 as SYDVKM, both from the germline V gene. For sequencing of the TCRbeta CDR3 region, genomic DNA was extracted from the sorted cells. The immunoSEQ Assay was used to sequence the TCRbeta CDR3 regions. The table comes from immuneACCESS by way of TCRdb, which keeps in-frame sequences with V and J called. Part of the clones is missing from these tables; in studies checked, under half for an unresolved V gene and the rest for unknown reasons. Recorded for this sample are 65,000 to 85,000 clones; approximately 88% of them occurred a single time. Roughly 10% of the sample goes to the ten largest clones. Patients with a history of autoimmune disease or receiving systemic immunosuppression were excluded from the trial. In every dose cohort, peripheral blood was drawn for TCR sequencing at baseline, cycle 4 day 1, and cycle 7 day 1. The samples were taken from a phase I, first-in-human, multicenter, open-label dose-escalation trial of ivuxolimab. The trial enrolled adults with locally advanced or metastatic head and neck squamous cell, hepatocellular, melanoma or renal cell carcinoma. Before TCR sequencing, CD4+ T cells and CD8+ T cells were sorted from peripheral blood as separate populations.

Worth noting for this clone: Its antigen remains undetermined. No quality values exist for individual bases; no much larger clone is one base distant.

The chain is encoded by TRBV28 joined to TRBJ2-3, with 8 junctional bases fitting TRBD1. The source was CD4+ or CD8+ T cells sorted from blood, collected in a trial of the OX40 agonist ivuxolimab. The receptor's source is an adult with an advanced solid tumor such as melanoma, head and neck, liver or kidney cancer. At the DNA level, the sequence is TGTGCCAGCAGTTTTCGTGGCAGGGGGCAGTTGGGAGCAGATACGCAGTATTTT. This translates into CASSFRGRGQLGADTQYF.